The rows below give T cell receptor beta chains drawn from one sample of a study of cytomegalovirus exposure and HLA in healthy donors. TCRdb keeps only in-frame clones here, not all; method: immunoSEQ multiplex PCR. Of 120,000 or so clones in the sample, over 60% were seen once. The sample consisted of PBMCs. All receptors derive from a man aged 30 to 39 in good health and CMV-seronegative. Each CDR3 is given with its conserved first and last residue. Fields, in order: J gene, clone size, V gene, D gene, CDR3 DNA, CDR3 protein. A D gene is named only where the DNA matches it firmly. Rows give clone size only sometimes, using once, few, many, or a class for an expanded clone.

j_gene: TRBJ1-1; abundance: few; v_gene: TRBV5-1; d_gene: .; CDR3nt: TGCGCCAGCAGCCCCCGGGGACAAATTCGAACTGAAGCTTTCTTT; CDR3aa: CASSPRGQIRTEAFF
j_gene: TRBJ2-3; abundance: .; v_gene: TRBV5-1; d_gene: .; CDR3nt: TGCGCCAGCAGCGCGGGCGGCCCCTTAAACCCCACAGATACGCAGTATTTT; CDR3aa: CASSAGGPLNPTDTQYF
j_gene: TRBJ1-4; abundance: .; v_gene: TRBV19; d_gene: TRBD1; CDR3nt: TGTGCCAGTATTGCTCCGCAGGGGGCTGGAGAAAAACTGTTTTTT; CDR3aa: CASIAPQGAGEKLFF
j_gene: TRBJ1-1; abundance: .; v_gene: TRBV29-1; d_gene: TRBD1; CDR3nt: TGCAGCGTTGATGGGACAGGGGACACTGAAGCTTTCTTT; CDR3aa: CSVDGTGDTEAFF
j_gene: TRBJ2-3; abundance: .; v_gene: TRBV7-9; d_gene: .; CDR3nt: TGTGCCAGCAGCTCCCAGGGGCCCACAGATACGCAGTATTTT; CDR3aa: CASSSQGPTDTQYF
j_gene: TRBJ1-5; abundance: .; v_gene: TRBV6-5; d_gene: .; CDR3nt: TGTGCCAGCAGCCCTGGACAGTTCAATCAGCCCCAGCATTTT; CDR3aa: CASSPGQFNQPQHF
j_gene: TRBJ2-1; abundance: .; v_gene: TRBV27; d_gene: TRBD2; CDR3nt: TGTGCCAGCAGTTTACTGGCGGGACTAGCGGGAGGGGAGCAGTTCTTC; CDR3aa: CASSLLAGLAGGEQFF
j_gene: TRBJ2-2; abundance: .; v_gene: TRBV4-2; d_gene: .; CDR3nt: TGTGCCAGCAGCCATGAGGGGGAGAACACCGGGGAGCTGTTTTTT; CDR3aa: CASSHEGENTGELFF
j_gene: TRBJ2-6; abundance: .; v_gene: TRBV30; d_gene: TRBD1; CDR3nt: TGTGCCTGGAGGCTAGGGGGCTTTGGGGCCAACGTCCTGACTTTC; CDR3aa: CAWRLGGFGANVLTF
j_gene: TRBJ2-1; abundance: .; v_gene: TRBV27; d_gene: TRBD1; CDR3nt: TGTGCCAGCAGGGGACAGGTGATATACAATGAGCAGTTCTTC; CDR3aa: CASRGQVIYNEQFF
j_gene: TRBJ1-1; abundance: .; v_gene: TRBV7-6; d_gene: .; CDR3nt: TGTGCCAGCAGCACTCGGGGAGACACTGAAGCTTTCTTT; CDR3aa: CASSTRGDTEAFF
j_gene: TRBJ2-1; abundance: .; v_gene: TRBV5-1; d_gene: .; CDR3nt: TGCGCCAGCAGCCAATTGCCCCACAAGGCGGGGAATGAGCAGTTCTTC; CDR3aa: CASSQLPHKAGNEQFF
j_gene: TRBJ1-2; abundance: .; v_gene: TRBV19; d_gene: .; CDR3nt: TGTGCCAGTAGTATCGACTATGGCTACACCTTC; CDR3aa: CASSIDYGYTF
j_gene: TRBJ2-1; abundance: .; v_gene: TRBV27; d_gene: TRBD1; CDR3nt: TGTGCCAGCAGTTTCCGGACAGGGACCTACAATGAGCAGTTCTTC; CDR3aa: CASSFRTGTYNEQFF
j_gene: TRBJ1-5; abundance: .; v_gene: TRBV27; d_gene: .; CDR3nt: TGTGCCAGCAGTTTATCTTCCAGAAGCAATCAGCCCCAGCATTTT; CDR3aa: CASSLSSRSNQPQHF
j_gene: TRBJ1-1; abundance: .; v_gene: TRBV30; d_gene: .; CDR3nt: TGTGCCTGGAAGTGGGAGATGAACACTGAAGCTTTCTTT; CDR3aa: CAWKWEMNTEAFF
j_gene: TRBJ1-4; abundance: .; v_gene: TRBV7-9; d_gene: TRBD1; CDR3nt: TGTGCCAGCAGCACTACAGGGGGCGCGGGTGAAAAACTGTTTTTT; CDR3aa: CASSTTGGAGEKLFF
j_gene: TRBJ2-5; abundance: .; v_gene: TRBV7-9; d_gene: .; CDR3nt: TGTTCCAGCAGCCCGTACCAAGAGACCCAGTACTTC; CDR3aa: CSSSPYQETQYF
j_gene: TRBJ1-5; abundance: .; v_gene: TRBV5-1; d_gene: .; CDR3nt: TGCGCCAGCAGCTTGGAACCAGGGCCGGGTGATCAGCCCCAGCATTTT; CDR3aa: CASSLEPGPGDQPQHF
j_gene: TRBJ1-6; abundance: .; v_gene: TRBV7-6; d_gene: .; CDR3nt: TGTGCCAGCAGCCTCGGGACTTTTCAGATTGATTCACCCCTCCACTTT; CDR3aa: CASSLGTFQIDSPLHF
j_gene: TRBJ1-5; abundance: .; v_gene: TRBV15; d_gene: .; CDR3nt: TGTGCCACCGGGACAACTATAAATCAGCCCCAGCATTTT; CDR3aa: CATGTTINQPQHF
j_gene: TRBJ1-2; abundance: .; v_gene: TRBV19; d_gene: .; CDR3nt: TGTGCCAGTATACAGGGAGCGGGGCGATATCGTGGCTACACCTTC; CDR3aa: CASIQGAGRYRGYTF
j_gene: TRBJ2-2; abundance: .; v_gene: TRBV7-9; d_gene: TRBD1; CDR3nt: TGTGCCAGCAGCTTAGTCCGGACAGGGGCGACCGGGGAGCTGTTTTTT; CDR3aa: CASSLVRTGATGELFF
j_gene: TRBJ1-2; abundance: .; v_gene: TRBV5-4; d_gene: TRBD1; CDR3nt: TGTGCCAGCAGCTCCGGGACAGGGTTGAACTATGGCTACACCTTC; CDR3aa: CASSSGTGLNYGYTF
j_gene: TRBJ2-3; abundance: .; v_gene: TRBV4-3; d_gene: .; CDR3nt: TGCGCCAGCAGCCAAGATGAGGAGGGAGGCACAGATACGCAGTATTTT; CDR3aa: CASSQDEEGGTDTQYF
j_gene: TRBJ1-2; abundance: .; v_gene: TRBV7-2; d_gene: TRBD1; CDR3nt: TGTGCCAGCAGCTTAGCGGGAGGACAGGGGGCGCCCCATGGCTACACCTTC; CDR3aa: CASSLAGGQGAPHGYTF
j_gene: TRBJ1-4; abundance: once; v_gene: TRBV2; d_gene: TRBD1; CDR3nt: TGTGCCAGCAGTTTTTCGGGACAGGAGAATGAAAAACTGTTTTTT; CDR3aa: CASSFSGQENEKLFF
j_gene: TRBJ2-7; abundance: once; v_gene: TRBV6-6; d_gene: TRBD1; CDR3nt: TGTGCCAGCAGTACGGGGACAGGGTCCTACGAGCAGTACTTC; CDR3aa: CASSTGTGSYEQYF
j_gene: TRBJ2-3; abundance: .; v_gene: TRBV4-1; d_gene: TRBD2; CDR3nt: TGCGCCAGCAGCCCTGCCCTACTAGCGGGAGGGCCCGATACGCAGTATTTT; CDR3aa: CASSPALLAGGPDTQYF
j_gene: TRBJ2-1; abundance: .; v_gene: TRBV14; d_gene: TRBD2; CDR3nt: TGTGCCAGCAGCCAAGAGGTAGCGGGCGGCGAGCAGTTCTTC; CDR3aa: CASSQEVAGGEQFF
j_gene: TRBJ1-1; abundance: .; v_gene: TRBV18; d_gene: .; CDR3nt: TGTGCCAGCTCACCCAACCTTCAGGGCTCTGAAGCTTTCTTT; CDR3aa: CASSPNLQGSEAFF
j_gene: TRBJ1-2; abundance: .; v_gene: TRBV5-1; d_gene: TRBD1; CDR3nt: TGCGCCAGCAGCCACGGACAGGGTGAAGGCTACACCTTC; CDR3aa: CASSHGQGEGYTF
j_gene: TRBJ2-7; abundance: .; v_gene: TRBV5-4; d_gene: TRBD1; CDR3nt: TGTGCCAGCAGCTCGGGACAGATCGCCTACGAGCAGTACTTC; CDR3aa: CASSSGQIAYEQYF
j_gene: TRBJ1-1; abundance: .; v_gene: TRBV6-1; d_gene: .; CDR3nt: TGTGCCAGCGCGCCGGGTATGCGGACTGAAGCTTTCTTT; CDR3aa: CASAPGMRTEAFF
j_gene: TRBJ2-7; abundance: once; v_gene: TRBV11-2; d_gene: TRBD1; CDR3nt: TGTGCCAGCAGTTATCACGCCGAGACAGGGGCGTTGGGCGAGCAGTACTTC; CDR3aa: CASSYHAETGALGEQYF
j_gene: TRBJ1-5; abundance: .; v_gene: TRBV6-5; d_gene: TRBD1; CDR3nt: TGTGCCAGCAGATCCGACAGGGGGGGCAATCAGCCCCAGCATTTT; CDR3aa: CASRSDRGGNQPQHF
j_gene: TRBJ1-3; abundance: .; v_gene: TRBV6-6; d_gene: TRBD1; CDR3nt: TGTGCCAGCACTACCGGGACAGTTGGAAACACCATATATTTT; CDR3aa: CASTTGTVGNTIYF
j_gene: TRBJ2-7; abundance: once; v_gene: TRBV6-1; d_gene: .; CDR3nt: TGTGCCAGCAGTGAAGTGGCGGTCTCCTACGAGCAGTACTTC; CDR3aa: CASSEVAVSYEQYF
j_gene: TRBJ2-1; abundance: .; v_gene: TRBV9; d_gene: TRBD2; CDR3nt: TGTGCCAGCAGCCCCCGACTAGCGGGTGAGCAGTTCTTC; CDR3aa: CASSPRLAGEQFF
j_gene: TRBJ2-6; abundance: medium-sized; v_gene: TRBV6-5; d_gene: TRBD2; CDR3nt: TGTGCCAGCAGTTACGGGGGGGGCTCTGGGGCCAACGTCCTGACTTTC; CDR3aa: CASSYGGGSGANVLTF
j_gene: TRBJ2-5; abundance: few; v_gene: TRBV30; d_gene: TRBD1; CDR3nt: TGTGCCTGGGGACAGGGGGCGTGGGAGACCCAGTACTTC; CDR3aa: CAWGQGAWETQYF
j_gene: TRBJ2-7; abundance: .; v_gene: TRBV2; d_gene: TRBD2; CDR3nt: TGTGCCAGCAGTCGCGGGGGGGTCCAGCCGGAAGAGCAGTACTTC; CDR3aa: CASSRGGVQPEEQYF
j_gene: TRBJ2-7; abundance: .; v_gene: TRBV11-2; d_gene: TRBD1; CDR3nt: TGTGCCAGCAGCTCCGCACCGGGACAGGTATCCTACGAGCAGTACTTC; CDR3aa: CASSSAPGQVSYEQYF
j_gene: TRBJ1-1; abundance: few; v_gene: TRBV5-6; d_gene: .; CDR3nt: TGTGCCAGCAGTTTACTGACAGCAGGAGCTTTCTTT; CDR3aa: CASSLLTAGAFF
j_gene: TRBJ1-2; abundance: .; v_gene: TRBV5-6; d_gene: .; CDR3nt: TGTGCCAGCAGCACTCCGGGGGACGGTGACTATGGCTACACCTTC; CDR3aa: CASSTPGDGDYGYTF
j_gene: TRBJ2-7; abundance: .; v_gene: TRBV9; d_gene: .; CDR3nt: TGTGCCAGCAGCGTAGAGGCCTCGAGGTCCTACGAGCAGTACTTC; CDR3aa: CASSVEASRSYEQYF
j_gene: TRBJ1-2; abundance: .; v_gene: TRBV18; d_gene: .; CDR3nt: TGTGCCAGCTCACCCGACAGTAACTATGGCTACACCTTC; CDR3aa: CASSPDSNYGYTF
j_gene: TRBJ1-1; abundance: .; v_gene: TRBV10-3; d_gene: TRBD1; CDR3nt: TGTGCCATCAGATCAAGACAGGGAAACACTGAAGCTTTCTTT; CDR3aa: CAIRSRQGNTEAFF
j_gene: TRBJ2-2; abundance: .; v_gene: TRBV18; d_gene: TRBD1; CDR3nt: TGTGCCAGCTCACCGGGACAGGGATGGTCCGGGGAGCTGTTTTTT; CDR3aa: CASSPGQGWSGELFF
j_gene: TRBJ2-4; abundance: few; v_gene: TRBV5-4; d_gene: .; CDR3nt: TGTGCCAGCAGCTCACCTCCTCTGGGAGCGGCCAAAAACATTCAGTACTTC; CDR3aa: CASSSPPLGAAKNIQYF
j_gene: TRBJ1-6; abundance: .; v_gene: TRBV27; d_gene: .; CDR3nt: TGTGCCAGCAGTGCAGGCGAGGGGGTTGGTTCACCCCTCCACTTT; CDR3aa: CASSAGEGVGSPLHF
j_gene: TRBJ2-2; abundance: .; v_gene: TRBV30; d_gene: TRBD1; CDR3nt: TGTGCCTGGACCCCAGAGGACAGGTTGACCGGGGAGCTGTTTTTT; CDR3aa: CAWTPEDRLTGELFF
j_gene: TRBJ2-3; abundance: few; v_gene: TRBV7-6; d_gene: TRBD1; CDR3nt: TGTGCCAGCAGCCCCCGGACAGGGGGCGCCTGGAGTGAGCAGTATTTT; CDR3aa: CASSPRTGGAWSEQYF
j_gene: TRBJ2-1; abundance: .; v_gene: TRBV5-6; d_gene: TRBD2; CDR3nt: TGTGCCAGCAGCTTAAGTGCTAGCGGGAGGTTCCATGAGCAGTTCTTC; CDR3aa: CASSLSASGRFHEQFF
j_gene: TRBJ1-6; abundance: few; v_gene: TRBV2; d_gene: .; CDR3nt: TGTGCCAGCAGTGAAGGGCGGACAGTAGATTCACCCCTCCACTTT; CDR3aa: CASSEGRTVDSPLHF
j_gene: TRBJ2-3; abundance: .; v_gene: TRBV28; d_gene: .; CDR3nt: TGTGCCAGCAGCCATAGGAAGGGGGGGCGGACGACAGATACGCAGTATTTT; CDR3aa: CASSHRKGGRTTDTQYF
j_gene: TRBJ2-4; abundance: .; v_gene: TRBV29-1; d_gene: TRBD1; CDR3nt: TGCAGCGTTGAAGTACCTGACAGGGGAGGCAAAAACATTCAGTACTTC; CDR3aa: CSVEVPDRGGKNIQYF
j_gene: TRBJ1-6; abundance: .; v_gene: TRBV6-1; d_gene: TRBD1; CDR3nt: TGTGCCAGCAGTGATCCCCTGACAGGGTTAATGTCACCCCTCCACTTT; CDR3aa: CASSDPLTGLMSPLHF
j_gene: TRBJ1-1; abundance: .; v_gene: TRBV2; d_gene: .; CDR3nt: TGTGCCAGCAGTCCCACGCCCGGGGGGAACACTGAAGCTTTCTTT; CDR3aa: CASSPTPGGNTEAFF
j_gene: TRBJ1-1; abundance: .; v_gene: TRBV29-1; d_gene: TRBD1; CDR3nt: TGCAGCGGGAGACAGGGTAACACTGAAGCTTTCTTT; CDR3aa: CSGRQGNTEAFF